Listed below are T cell receptor beta chains from one sample, sequenced in a study of blood T cell repertoires in COVID-19. Here immunoSEQ multiplex PCR was the method, and the copy in TCRdb shows in-frame clones only, minus some. The data hold about 90,000 clones, with around 90% observed a single time. Sequencing was performed on peripheral blood. The receptor set was obtained from a human donor with active COVID-19. The donor label of this sample is uncertain. CDR3s include the opening cysteine and the closing phenylalanine or tryptophan. A D gene is named only where the DNA matches it firmly. Size is omitted from some rows. Given values are once, few, many or a class for expanded clones.

>NA|TRBV7-2|TRBD2|TRBJ2-3
CASSFRGRGVGTDTQYF
TGTGCCAGCAGCTTTCGGGGGCGGGGGGTTGGCACAGATACGCAGTATTTT
>NA|TRBV6-1|NA|TRBJ2-7
CASSEFGRVPYEQYF
TGTGCCAGCAGTGAATTCGGCAGGGTGCCCTACGAGCAGTACTTC
>NA|TRBV10-3|TRBD2|TRBJ2-3
CAISESFAGGSTDTQYF
TGTGCCATCAGTGAGTCTTTCGCGGGGGGAAGCACAGATACGCAGTATTTT
>NA|TRBV7-9|TRBD2|TRBJ2-7
CASSASGGLGYEQYF
TGTGCCAGCAGCGCGAGCGGGGGGCTGGGCTACGAGCAGTACTTC
>once|TRBV10-3|TRBD2|TRBJ2-7
CAISERGGTYEQYF
TGTGCCATCAGTGAGCGGGGGGGGACCTACGAGCAGTACTTC
>once|TRBV5-5|TRBD1|TRBJ2-3
CASSHWTGRVTDTQYF
TGTGCCAGCAGCCACTGGACAGGGAGAGTGACAGATACGCAGTATTTT
>few|TRBV19|NA|TRBJ1-5
CASSMAAGRGNQPQHF
TGTGCCAGTAGTATGGCCGCGGGCCGGGGCAATCAGCCCCAGCATTTT
>NA|TRBV6-5|TRBD1|TRBJ1-2
CASTSYSQGTWRYTF
TGTGCCAGCACTTCATACTCACAGGGGACCTGGCGGTACACCTTC
>NA|TRBV19|TRBD2|TRBJ2-1
CASSWTSKANEQFF
TGTGCCAGTAGCTGGACTAGCAAGGCCAATGAGCAGTTCTTC
>NA|TRBV5-1|NA|TRBJ2-7
CASSPAGAESSYEQYF
TGCGCCAGCAGCCCCGCGGGGGCAGAGAGCTCCTACGAGCAGTACTTC
>NA|TRBV5-1|NA|TRBJ1-4
CASSSGANEKLFF
TGCGCCAGCAGCTCGGGGGCTAATGAAAAACTGTTTTTT
>NA|TRBV6-1|NA|TRBJ2-3
CASSEGHSTDTQYF
TGTGCCAGCAGTGAGGGACATAGCACAGATACGCAGTATTTT
>few|TRBV10-3|NA|TRBJ1-6
CAIQGGSSPLHF
TGTGCCATTCAAGGTGGGAGTTCACCCCTCCACTTT
>NA|TRBV10-1|TRBD2|TRBJ2-5
CASSDTRATSGYQETQYF
TGCGCCAGCAGTGATACGCGCGCAACTAGCGGTTACCAAGAGACCCAGTACTTC
>NA|TRBV19|NA|TRBJ1-3
CASSPGFSTGNTIYF
TGTGCCAGTAGTCCAGGGTTTTCGACTGGAAACACCATATATTTT
>NA|TRBV5-1|TRBD1|TRBJ1-5
CASSLGTGSPNGQPQHF
TGCGCCAGCAGCTTGGGGACAGGGTCCCCTAACGGTCAGCCCCAGCATTTT
>NA|TRBV7-5|NA|TRBJ2-5
CVRRSRRGPQYF
TGTGTCAGAAGAAGTCGACGGGGTCCCCAGTACTTC
>NA|TRBV3-1/TRBV3-2|TRBD2|TRBJ2-5
CASSQGGGAGETQYF
TGTGCCAGCAGCCAGGGGGGAGGGGCGGGAGAGACCCAGTACTTC
>NA|TRBV7-2|NA|TRBJ2-1
CASSLGRGSGGHEQFF
TGTGCCAGCAGCTTAGGACGGGGGTCCGGGGGACATGAGCAGTTCTTC
>once|TRBV5-1|TRBD1|TRBJ1-1
CASSFGTGGNTEAFF
TGCGCCAGCAGCTTCGGGACAGGGGGGAACACTGAAGCTTTCTTT
>NA|TRBV5-1|NA|TRBJ2-5
CASSLTFATQYF
TGCGCCAGCAGCTTGACATTTGCGACCCAGTACTTC
>NA|TRBV7-3|NA|TRBJ1-1
CASSLTPATNTEAFF
TGTGCCAGCAGCTTAACTCCAGCGACGAACACTGAAGCTTTCTTT
>once|TRBV2|NA|TRBJ2-5
CASRRIGGGAGTQYF
TGTGCCAGCAGGAGGATAGGAGGGGGCGCAGGGACCCAGTACTTC
>NA|TRBV6-1|NA|TRBJ2-2
CASSELPDSGAGELFF
TGTGCCAGCAGTGAACTACCCGACAGTGGTGCCGGGGAGCTGTTTTTT
>NA|TRBV4-2|NA|TRBJ2-7
CASSQEPQGVTYEQYF
TGTGCCAGCAGCCAAGAACCACAGGGAGTAACCTACGAGCAGTACTTC
>NA|TRBV27|TRBD1|TRBJ2-1
CASRRTGGWGAVNNEQFF
TGTGCCAGCAGGCGGACAGGGGGCTGGGGGGCGGTTAACAATGAGCAGTTCTTC
>NA|TRBV9|TRBD2|TRBJ2-1
CASSPTRGGAFHEQFF
TGTGCCAGCAGCCCTACCCGGGGGGGCGCCTTTCATGAGCAGTTCTTC
>NA|TRBV6-2/TRBV6-3|TRBD2|TRBJ2-3
CASSYPSGGTYTDTQYF
TGTGCCAGCAGTTACCCCAGCGGGGGGACCTACACAGATACGCAGTATTTT
>NA|TRBV13|TRBD2|TRBJ2-1
CASSPEVTSGQHYNEQFF
TGTGCCAGCAGCCCGGAGGTCACTAGCGGGCAGCACTACAATGAGCAGTTCTTC
>once|TRBV5-1|TRBD2|TRBJ2-3
CASSFGRAQSTDTQYF
TGCGCCAGCAGCTTCGGGAGGGCCCAAAGCACAGATACGCAGTATTTT
>NA|TRBV18|TRBD1|TRBJ1-4
CASSSPGQGSFTNEKLFF
TGTGCCAGCTCATCTCCGGGACAGGGTTCGTTTACTAATGAAAAACTGTTTTTT
>NA|TRBV11-2|TRBD1|TRBJ2-7
CASSYGQGAYEQYF
TGTGCCAGCAGCTACGGACAGGGGGCCTACGAGCAGTACTTC
>few|TRBV5-1|NA|TRBJ1-1
CASSLRDTEAFF
TGCGCCAGCAGCTTGCGCGACACTGAAGCTTTCTTT
>NA|TRBV6-5|NA|TRBJ2-3
CASSYNPGTSTDTQYF
TGTGCCAGCAGTTATAATCCGGGGACTAGCACAGATACGCAGTATTTT
>NA|TRBV6-5|TRBD1|TRBJ1-2
CASRGRGGVFYGYTF
TGTGCCAGCAGGGGGAGAGGGGGCGTCTTCTATGGCTACACCTTC
>NA|TRBV27|TRBD1|TRBJ1-4
CASRTGTGREKLFF
TGTGCCAGCAGAACCGGGACAGGGCGGGAAAAACTGTTTTTT
>NA|TRBV7-2|TRBD1|TRBJ2-5
CASSGQGAPETQYF
TGTGCCAGCAGCGGACAGGGTGCTCCGGAGACCCAGTACTTC
>NA|TRBV5-4|NA|TRBJ1-2
CASSRPSAPGHYNYGYTF
TGTGCCAGCAGTCGGCCCTCTGCGCCGGGACACTATAACTATGGCTACACCTTC
>NA|TRBV5-4|NA|TRBJ1-6
CASSGGGGNSPLHF
TGTGCCAGCAGCGGGGGGGGCGGGAATTCACCCCTCCACTTT
>NA|TRBV4-2|TRBD2|TRBJ2-3
CASSQEGLRGLAGVGTDTQYF
TGTGCCAGCAGCCAAGAAGGCCTCCGGGGCCTAGCGGGGGTTGGGACAGATACGCAGTATTTT
>NA|TRBV6-8|NA|TRBJ2-7
CASSYLRTKRYEQYF
TGTGCCAGCAGTTACCTCCGGACTAAGAGATACGAGCAGTACTTC
>NA|TRBV6-5|NA|TRBJ1-4
CASSQRGSTEKLFF
TGTGCCAGCAGTCAAAGAGGGTCTACTGAAAAACTGTTTTTT
>NA|TRBV5-5|TRBD2|TRBJ2-5
CASSQGALAGKETQYF
TGTGCCAGCAGTCAAGGCGCCCTAGCGGGTAAAGAGACCCAGTACTTC
>NA|TRBV7-9|NA|TRBJ2-5
CASSRAGIIGQETQYF
TGTGCCAGCAGCCGAGCAGGGATTATTGGGCAAGAGACCCAGTACTTC
>NA|TRBV4-3|NA|TRBJ2-7
CASSEIYQASYEQYF
TGCGCCAGCAGCGAGATCTATCAGGCGTCCTACGAGCAGTACTTC
>NA|TRBV5-4|TRBD1|TRBJ2-3
CASSLGLQGRVTDTQYF
TGTGCCAGCAGCTTGGGTTTACAGGGGCGGGTCACAGATACGCAGTATTTT
>NA|TRBV5-1|TRBD2|TRBJ2-1
CASSPFSGGAYNEQFF
TGCGCCAGCAGCCCATTTAGCGGGGGCGCCTACAATGAGCAGTTCTTC
>NA|TRBV3-1/TRBV3-2|TRBD2|TRBJ2-5
CASSPGLAQNQETQYF
TGTGCCAGCAGCCCGGGACTAGCGCAAAACCAAGAGACCCAGTACTTC
>NA|TRBV25-1|TRBD2|TRBJ2-1
CASSAAGGPEQFF
TGTGCCAGCAGTGCCGCGGGGGGGCCTGAGCAGTTCTTC
>NA|TRBV6-2/TRBV6-3|TRBD1|TRBJ2-1
CASSYLRRDRALARNNEQFF
TGTGCCAGCAGTTATCTACGCCGGGACAGGGCCCTAGCGAGGAACAATGAGCAGTTCTTC
>NA|TRBV18|NA|TRBJ2-3
CASSPRGGSTDTQYF
TGTGCCAGCTCACCTAGGGGGGGGAGCACAGATACGCAGTATTTT
>once|TRBV6-5|TRBD1|TRBJ1-6
CASRAGGKDNSPLHF
TGTGCCAGCAGGGCAGGGGGCAAAGATAATTCACCCCTCCACTTT
>NA|TRBV7-2|TRBD1|TRBJ1-1
CASSWTGGANTEAFF
TGTGCCAGCAGCTGGACAGGGGGTGCGAACACTGAAGCTTTCTTT
>NA|TRBV6-4|NA|TRBJ2-3
CASSDSTGSYFNTQYF
TGTGCCAGCAGTGACTCGACAGGTTCCTATTTTAATACGCAGTATTTT
>NA|TRBV10-2|TRBD2|TRBJ2-3
CASSGSQRGAGGDTQYF
TGCGCCAGCAGTGGTTCCCAGCGGGGGGCCGGTGGAGATACGCAGTATTTT